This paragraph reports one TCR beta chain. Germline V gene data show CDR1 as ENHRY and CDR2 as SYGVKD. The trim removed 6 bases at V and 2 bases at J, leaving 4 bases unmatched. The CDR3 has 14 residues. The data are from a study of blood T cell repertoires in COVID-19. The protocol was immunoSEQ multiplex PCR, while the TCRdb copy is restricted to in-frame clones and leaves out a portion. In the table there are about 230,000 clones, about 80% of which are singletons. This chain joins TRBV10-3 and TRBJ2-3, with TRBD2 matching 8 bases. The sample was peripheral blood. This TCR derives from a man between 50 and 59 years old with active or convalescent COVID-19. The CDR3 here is CAIRGLGNTDTQYF. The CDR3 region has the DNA TGTGCCATCAGGGGACTAGGAAACACAGATACGCAGTATTTT.